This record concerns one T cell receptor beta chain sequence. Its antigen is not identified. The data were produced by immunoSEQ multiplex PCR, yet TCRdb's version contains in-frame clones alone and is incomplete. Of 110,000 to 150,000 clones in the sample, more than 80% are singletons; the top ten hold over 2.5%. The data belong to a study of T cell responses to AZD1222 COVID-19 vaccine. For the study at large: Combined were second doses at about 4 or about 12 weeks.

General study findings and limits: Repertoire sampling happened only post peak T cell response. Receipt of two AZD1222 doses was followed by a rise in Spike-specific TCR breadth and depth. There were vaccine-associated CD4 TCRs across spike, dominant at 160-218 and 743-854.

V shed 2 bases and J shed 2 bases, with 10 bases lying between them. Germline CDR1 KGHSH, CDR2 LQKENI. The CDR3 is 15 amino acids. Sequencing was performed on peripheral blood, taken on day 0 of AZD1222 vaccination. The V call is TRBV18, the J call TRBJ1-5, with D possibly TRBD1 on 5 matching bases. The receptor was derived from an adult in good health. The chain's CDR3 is CASSPEGTRNQPQHF. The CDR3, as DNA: TGTGCCAGCTCACCAGAGGGGACCCGCAATCAGCCCCAGCATTTT.